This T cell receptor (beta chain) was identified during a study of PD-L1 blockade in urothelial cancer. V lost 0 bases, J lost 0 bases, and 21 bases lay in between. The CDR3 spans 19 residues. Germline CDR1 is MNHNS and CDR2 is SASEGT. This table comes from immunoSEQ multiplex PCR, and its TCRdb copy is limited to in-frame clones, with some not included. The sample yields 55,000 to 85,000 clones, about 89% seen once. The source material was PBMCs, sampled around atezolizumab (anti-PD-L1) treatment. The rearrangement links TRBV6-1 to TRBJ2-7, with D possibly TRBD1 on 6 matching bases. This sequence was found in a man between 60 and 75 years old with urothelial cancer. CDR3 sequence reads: CASSEATGSPFSNSYEQYF. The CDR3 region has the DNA TGTGCCAGCAGTGAAGCGACAGGTTCCCCGTTCTCTAACTCCTACGAGCAGTACTTC.